A selection of T cell receptor beta chains follows, all from one sample in a study of PD-L1 blockade in urothelial cancer. Profiling relied on immunoSEQ multiplex PCR, and the TCRdb table lists in-frame clones only, not all of them. The sample includes around 50,000 clones, about four fifths of them seen just once. Specimen: PBMCs, collected around atezolizumab (anti-PD-L1) treatment. The receptors were sampled from a man in his fifties or sixties with urothelial cancer. The CDR3 runs from the conserved cysteine through the conserved F or W. The order of the fields is V gene, J gene, clone size, D gene, CDR3 protein, CDR3 DNA. D genes are given only for firm matches. Size is stated for part of the rows, as once, few or many counts, or as a class when the clone is expanded.

V gene: TRBV30; J gene: TRBJ2-7; clone size: -; D gene: TRBD2; CDR3 protein: CAWSPGTSGRTGKGEQYF; CDR3 DNA: TGTGCCTGGAGCCCTGGGACTAGCGGGAGGACGGGCAAGGGCGAGCAGTACTTC
V gene: TRBV13; J gene: TRBJ2-7; clone size: -; D gene: -; CDR3 protein: CASSSTGFYEQYF; CDR3 DNA: TGTGCCAGCAGCTCCACAGGGTTCTACGAGCAGTACTTC
V gene: TRBV7-9; J gene: TRBJ2-3; clone size: -; D gene: TRBD2; CDR3 protein: CASSPPGTSVNTQYF; CDR3 DNA: TGTGCCAGCAGCCCCCCCGGGACTAGCGTAAATACGCAGTATTTT
V gene: TRBV15; J gene: TRBJ1-1; clone size: -; D gene: TRBD1; CDR3 protein: CATSTRGDSEAFF; CDR3 DNA: TGTGCCACCAGCACCCGCGGGGACAGTGAAGCTTTCTTT
V gene: TRBV11-2; J gene: TRBJ1-1; clone size: few; D gene: -; CDR3 protein: CASSPQSEAFF; CDR3 DNA: TGTGCCAGCAGCCCCCAGTCTGAAGCTTTCTTT
V gene: TRBV19; J gene: TRBJ2-1; clone size: -; D gene: -; CDR3 protein: CASSNSGGKYNEQFF; CDR3 DNA: TGTGCCAGTAGTAACAGCGGAGGGAAATACAATGAGCAGTTCTTC
V gene: TRBV7-9; J gene: TRBJ2-3; clone size: few; D gene: -; CDR3 protein: CASSSGLPRVTDTQYF; CDR3 DNA: TGTGCCAGCAGCTCGGGACTCCCAAGAGTCACAGATACGCAGTATTTT
V gene: TRBV9; J gene: TRBJ2-7; clone size: -; D gene: -; CDR3 protein: CASSVGAGREQYF; CDR3 DNA: TGTGCCAGCAGCGTAGGGGCAGGGCGCGAGCAGTACTTC
V gene: TRBV30; J gene: TRBJ2-7; clone size: -; D gene: -; CDR3 protein: CAWSAGGGSSYEQYF; CDR3 DNA: TGTGCCTGGAGTGCTGGCGGGGGCAGCTCCTACGAGCAGTACTTC
V gene: TRBV29-1; J gene: TRBJ2-1; clone size: -; D gene: -; CDR3 protein: CSVEVVGARYNEQFF; CDR3 DNA: TGCAGCGTTGAAGTGGTGGGGGCCCGGTACAATGAGCAGTTCTTC
V gene: TRBV7-9; J gene: TRBJ2-1; clone size: -; D gene: -; CDR3 protein: CASTSVRSSYNEQFF; CDR3 DNA: TGTGCCAGCACCTCTGTTCGGAGCTCCTACAATGAGCAGTTCTTC
V gene: TRBV2; J gene: TRBJ1-5; clone size: -; D gene: -; CDR3 protein: CASQVYNQPQHF; CDR3 DNA: TGTGCCTCACAGGTTTACAATCAGCCCCAGCATTTT
V gene: TRBV4-1; J gene: TRBJ2-1; clone size: -; D gene: TRBD1; CDR3 protein: CASSRLRDRGFDEQFF; CDR3 DNA: TGCGCCAGCAGCCGTCTGAGGGACAGGGGGTTCGATGAGCAGTTCTTC
V gene: TRBV7-9; J gene: TRBJ2-6; clone size: -; D gene: -; CDR3 protein: CASSPSGGRSGANVLTF; CDR3 DNA: TGTGCCAGCAGCCCCTCGGGGGGCCGCTCTGGGGCCAACGTCCTGACTTTC
V gene: TRBV2; J gene: TRBJ1-2; clone size: -; D gene: TRBD1; CDR3 protein: CASSRWGDRSLPNYGYTF; CDR3 DNA: TGTGCCAGCAGCAGGTGGGGGGACAGGTCACTACCTAACTATGGCTACACCTTC
V gene: TRBV4-3; J gene: TRBJ1-5; clone size: few; D gene: -; CDR3 protein: CASSQDPQGGSNQPQHF; CDR3 DNA: TGCGCCAGCAGCCAAGATCCCCAGGGAGGGAGCAATCAGCCCCAGCATTTT
V gene: TRBV6-1; J gene: TRBJ2-5; clone size: -; D gene: TRBD2; CDR3 protein: CASSGTSGRAETQYF; CDR3 DNA: TGTGCCAGCAGTGGGACTAGCGGGAGGGCAGAGACCCAGTACTTC
V gene: TRBV30; J gene: TRBJ1-3; clone size: -; D gene: -; CDR3 protein: CASGGDNSGNTIYF; CDR3 DNA: TGTGCCTCCGGTGGGGACAACTCTGGAAACACCATATATTTT